Below are 23 T cell receptor beta chains sequenced from a single sample in a study of PD-1 blockade in classical Hodgkin lymphoma. The data were produced by immunoSEQ multiplex PCR, yet TCRdb's version contains in-frame clones alone and is incomplete. The data contain over 20,000 clones, approximately 85% of them singletons. Stated time point: cycle 4 day 1 (C4D1), after 5 to 7 weeks of nivolumab. All patients relapsed after autologous stem cell transplantation, and brentuximab vedotin exposure varied. The sample consisted of peripheral blood mononuclear cells (PBMCs), taken before the fourth cycle of nivolumab. The receptor source for this set is a human donor with classical Hodgkin lymphoma.

V and J are TRBV5-1 and TRBJ1-2; D remains ambiguous. CDR3 size: 14 residues. Germline V CDR1 and CDR2: SGHRS, YFSETQ. Trimming removed 0 bases at V and 0 bases at J, with 6 bases between. The CDR3, as DNA: TGCGCCAGCAGCTTGGAAGGGACTAACTATGGCTACACCTTC. Encoded protein: CASSLEGTNYGYTF.

This chain joins TRBV7-2 and TRBJ1-6; D gene ambiguous. Trimming stripped 4 bases from V and 8 bases from J, with 12 bases between. The germline V gene has CDR1 SGHTA and CDR2 FQGNSA. The CDR3 contains 14 residues. The CDR3 DNA follows: TGTGCCAGCAGCTCGGAGTTGTGGTATTCACCCCTCCACTTT. Translation gives CASSSELWYSPLHF.

J is TRBJ2-5 and V is TRBV5-1, with D maybe TRBD1 (6 bases). The tail of the sequence fits TRBJ2-7 better, so the J call may be wrong. The CDR3 has 16 amino acids. CDR1 and CDR2 (germline): SGHRS, YFSETQ. For the CDR3, the DNA is TGCGCCAGCAGCTCCCCCACAGGGTCGAGCTCCTACGAGCAGTACTTC. Its protein is CASSSPTGSSSYEQYF.

The chain carries TRBV20-1 and TRBJ1-2; D not resolved. This CDR3 is built from 9 residues. V was pared by 5 bases and J by 8 bases, with 6 bases between. Germline assignment: CDR1 DFQATT and CDR2 SNEGSKA (reference sequence). The CDR3: CSAGKGYTF. The CDR3 bases are TGCAGTGCTGGGAAGGGCTACACCTTC.

The rearrangement joins TRBV28 to TRBJ1-1; 10 nucleotides agree with TRBD1. The germline V gene encodes CDR1 MDHEN and CDR2 SYDVKM. The CDR3 spans 16 residues. V shed 0 bases, J shed 3 bases, and the junction held 4 bases outside the gene matches. CDR3 DNA sequence: TGTGCCAGCAGTTTATGGTGGGACAGGGGCGACACTGAAGCTTTCTTT. This translates into CASSLWWDRGDTEAFF.

The gene calls are TRBV19 and TRBJ2-7; tentative D call: TRBD1 (6 bases). In germline, CDR1 is LNHDA, CDR2 SQIVND (reference sequence). The length of the CDR3 is 13 residues. V was pared by 6 bases and J by 2 bases, with 11 bases between. CDR3 nucleotides: TGTGCCAGTAGCCCAGGGGCTACCTACGAGCAGTACTTC. It encodes CASSPGATYEQYF.

The chain carries TRBV5-1 and TRBJ2-3, with TRBD2 matching 14 bases. CDR3 length: 17 residues. The germline gives CDR1 SGHRS, CDR2 YFSETQ. The V segment lost 4 bases and the J segment 2 bases; nucleotides outside the gene matches: 6. The CDR3 DNA is TGCGCCAGCAGCCACGGGACTAGCGGGGGCCCCACAGATACGCAGTATTTT. Protein: CASSHGTSGGPTDTQYF.

The chain recombines TRBV27 with TRBJ2-5, with D possibly matching TRBD1 (6 bases). V lost 6 bases and J lost 2, with 10 bases in between. CDR3 size: 13 residues. Germline V CDR1 and CDR2: MNHEY, SMNVEV (reference sequence). Here the CDR3 reads CASSYGQQETQYF. The CDR3 DNA reads as TGTGCCAGCAGCTACGGACAGCAAGAGACCCAGTACTTC.

The gene calls are TRBV5-1 and TRBJ2-5; weak D call: TRBD2 (6 bases). V lost 0 bases and J lost 1, with 13 bases in between. CDR3 size: 16 residues. In germline, CDR1 is SGHRS, CDR2 YFSETQ. The CDR3 spells CASSLAPGGAQETQYF. For the CDR3, the DNA is TGCGCCAGCAGCTTGGCCCCAGGCGGGGCCCAAGAGACCCAGTACTTC.

The chain has TRBV18 and TRBJ2-1; 10 bases agree with TRBD1. V lost 4 bases and J lost 9; bases outside the gene matches: 9. CDR3 length equals 15 residues. The V gene's germline CDR1 is KGHSH and CDR2 LQKENI. CDR3 DNA sequence: TGTGCCAGCTCACTCTCCTCCGGGACAGGGGTTGAGCAGTTCTTC. It codes for CASSLSSGTGVEQFF.

This clone appeared a single time. This chain uses TRBV2 with TRBJ2-1; D is undetermined. The CDR3 extends over 11 amino acids. V dropped 6 bases and J dropped 11 bases, with 11 bases sitting between them. Per germline, CDR1 SNHLY and CDR2 FYNNEI. The CDR3 coding sequence is TGTGCCAGCAGCATAGTAGATAAGCAGTTCTTC. Protein: CASSIVDKQFF.

This clone was found a few times. J is TRBJ1-5 and V is TRBV5-6; D possibly corresponds to TRBD1 (5 bases). Trimming took 0 bases from V and 1 from J, leaving 11 bases between them. The CDR3 extends over 16 amino acids. Germline lookup yields CDR1 SGHDT and CDR2 YYEEEE. This chain's CDR3 is CASSLANEGSNQPQHF. As DNA, the CDR3 is TGTGCCAGCAGCTTGGCCAATGAGGGGAGCAATCAGCCCCAGCATTTT.

V and J are TRBV18 and TRBJ2-7; the D gene is possibly TRBD2 (5 bases). CDR3 length: 15 amino acids. Germline values: CDR1 KGHSH, CDR2 LQKENI. Trimming removed 3 bases from V and 2 bases from J, with 14 bases in between. The CDR3 protein is CASSPRGSVTYEQYF. The CDR3 DNA reads as TGTGCCAGCTCACCCCGTGGTAGCGTGACCTACGAGCAGTACTTC.

The J gene is TRBJ2-5, the V gene TRBV9, with TRBD1 as a possible D gene (6 bases). V was pared by 4 bases and J by 0 bases, with 16 bases between. CDR3 size: 16 residues. Germline-derived CDR1 and CDR2 are SGDLS and YYNGEE. In nucleotides, the CDR3 is TGTGCCAGCAGCCCCCGTGGGAAGGGGGACCAAGAGACCCAGTACTTC. Amino acid sequence: CASSPRGKGDQETQYF. The full variable domain, with the rest looked up from reference TRBV9 and TRBJ2-5, is DSGVTQTPKHLITATGQRVTLRCSPRSGDLSVYWYQQSLDQGLQFLIQYYNGEERAKGNILERFSAQQFPDLHSELNLSSLELGDSALYFCASSPRGKGDQETQYFGPGTRLLVL.

V usage is TRBV5-5 and J usage is TRBJ1-4; TRBD1 agrees at 10 bases. The trim removed 4 bases at V and 2 bases at J, leaving 14 bases unmatched. CDR1 is SGHKS, CDR2 YYEKEE, per germline (reference sequence). The CDR3 spans 19 residues. This chain's CDR3 is CASSLGRDRGWWTNEKLFF. The CDR3 coding sequence is TGTGCCAGCAGCCTAGGTCGGGACAGGGGTTGGTGGACTAATGAAAAACTGTTTTTT.

The J gene is TRBJ1-2, the V gene TRBV10-3; D is unresolved. The germline V and J ends were trimmed by 7 bases and 6 bases, with 18 bases remaining between them. This CDR3 contains 14 residues. From germline, CDR1 is ENHRY and CDR2 SYGVKD. The CDR3 bases are TGTGCCATCACCGAGTCCGAGGAAGTAGATGGCTACACCTTC. This translates into CAITESEEVDGYTF.

CDR3 in amino acids: CASSLALGDSYEQFF. In DNA, the CDR3 is TGCGCCAGCAGCTTGGCACTCGGTGACAGCTATGAGCAGTTCTTC. This chain joins TRBV5-1 and TRBJ2-1, with D tentatively TRBD1 (5 bases). V lost 0 bases and J lost 8, with 15 bases in between. Germline CDR1 is SGHRS and CDR2 is YFSETQ. The CDR3 contains 15 residues. The whole variable domain, filled in from reference TRBV5-1 and TRBJ2-1, reads KAGVTQTPRYLIKTRGQQVTLSCSPISGHRSVSWYQQTPGQGLQFLFEYFSETQRNKGNFPGRFSGRQFSNSRSEMNVSTLELGDSALYLCASSLALGDSYEQFFGPGTRLTVL.

This chain joins TRBV27 and TRBJ2-7, with TRBD1 matching 8 bases. The V gene's germline CDR1 is MNHEY and CDR2 SMNVEV (reference sequence). V lost 2 bases to trimming and J lost 1 base; unmatched junction nucleotides: 16. This CDR3 comprises 19 residues. The CDR3 bases are TGTGCCAGCAGTTTAAAAGGGCCCCCGACAGGGGTTCTTTCCTACGAGCAGTACTTC. Its protein is CASSLKGPPTGVLSYEQYF.

The V call is TRBV7-2, the J call TRBJ1-6; D uncertain. Trimming took 1 base from V and 0 from J, leaving 16 bases between them. Germline lookup yields CDR1 SGHTA and CDR2 FQGNSA. CDR3 size: 19 residues. In DNA form, the CDR3 reads TGTGCCAGCAGCTTAGTTCTGGCTAGCCTTAGCTCCTATAATTCACCCCTCCACTTT. It specifies CASSLVLASLSSYNSPLHF.

The chain has TRBV27 and TRBJ2-1, with D tentatively TRBD1 or TRBD2 (5 bases each). The V end was cut by 2 bases, the J end by 6 bases, with 14 bases between. The CDR3 runs to 15 residues. From germline, CDR1 is MNHEY and CDR2 SMNVEV (reference sequence). The CDR3 DNA reads TGTGCCAGCAGTTTAGGGGGATATGACAGCAATGAGCAGTTCTTC. Protein sequence: CASSLGGYDSNEQFF.

The V and J genes are TRBV19 and TRBJ2-1; D ambiguous. CDR1 and CDR2 from the germline V gene are LNHDA and SQIVND (reference sequence). The CDR3 covers 14 residues. With 9 bases removed from V and 3 bases from J, the gap between germline ends came to 15 bases. DNA of the CDR3: TGTGCCAGCTCTCCGGCCAGCCTCTACAATGAGCAGTTCTTC. It encodes CASSPASLYNEQFF. The full variable domain, with the rest looked up from reference TRBV19 and TRBJ2-1, is DGGITQSPKYLFRKEGQNVTLSCEQNLNHDAMYWYRQDPGQGLRLIYYSQIVNDFQKGDIAEGYSVSREKKESFPLTVTSAQKNPTAFYLCASSPASLYNEQFFGPGTRLTVL.

In this sample, this clone turned up a few times. The genes are TRBV7-2 and TRBJ2-3; 11 bases fit TRBD1. Germline trimming cut 1 base from V and 5 bases from J; bases unmatched to any gene: 8. The CDR3 length is 17 residues. The V gene's germline CDR1 is SGHTA and CDR2 FQGNSA. The CDR3 nucleotides read TGTGCCAGCAGCTTAGTCGCAGGACAGGGGGCGAGAGATACGCAGTATTTT. The encoded protein is CASSLVAGQGARDTQYF. The whole variable domain, filled in from reference TRBV7-2 and TRBJ2-3, reads GAGVSQSPSNKVTEKGKDVELRCDPISGHTALYWYRQSLGQGLEFLIYFQGNSAPDKSGLPSDRFSAERTGGSVSTLTIQRTQQEDSAVYLCASSLVAGQGARDTQYFGPGTRLTVL.

The chain couples TRBV4-1 to TRBJ2-2; D is unresolved. This CDR3 spans 16 amino acids. V was trimmed by 1 base and J by 4 bases, leaving 13 bases between them. Per germline, CDR1 MGHRA and CDR2 YSYEKL. The DNA of the CDR3 is TGCGCCAGCAGCCAAGCGGACCTAGGGTTCACCGGGGAGCTGTTTTTT. This gives the protein CASSQADLGFTGELFF.